Presented here are 9 T cell receptor beta chains from one specimen sequenced in a study of blood T cells in healthy people across ages. The use of a sample-barcoded 5' primer and a J-beta primer mix characterized a second PCR of about 7 to 12 cycles. TCRdb called the 5' RACE reads again in MiXCR, with one record for every CDR3 protein. Found here are roughly 1.6 million distinct CDR3 sequences, around 35% of them singletons; the top ten hold about 11%. Sequencing was done on a sample of blood. These receptors came from a woman aged 30 to 39 in good health.

The genes are TRBV9 and TRBJ1-1, with TRBD1 as a possible D gene (6 bases). V was cut by 0 bases and J by 7 bases, with 10 bases left in between. This CDR3 comprises 13 residues. CDR1 and CDR2 from the germline V gene are SGDLS and YYNGEE. This chain's CDR3 is CASSVGTAHEAFF. The CDR3 nucleotides read TGTGCCAGCAGCGTAGGGACAGCACATGAAGCTTTCTTT.

This clonotype has ten or more counts. The chain uses TRBV9 and TRBJ2-1; 8 nucleotides align to TRBD1. This CDR3 comprises 18 residues. The germline gives CDR1 SGDLS, CDR2 YYNGEE. After removal of 3 bases from V and 7 bases from J, the junction contained 18 bases not matched to a gene. CDR3 nucleotide sequence: TGTGCCAGCAGCGCCCGATACCCAGGGGGCGGAGGGGGGAATGAGCAGTTCTTC. It specifies CASSARYPGGGGGNEQFF.

The chain couples TRBV27 to TRBJ1-2; TRBD1 matches at 9 bases. The ends lost 6 bases at V and 4 bases at J; junction bases unmatched: 9. Germline CDR1 is MNHEY and CDR2 is SMNVEV (reference sequence). This CDR3 comprises 15 residues. CDR3 DNA: TGTGCCAGCAGGCAACGACAGGGGGTGGGCTATGGCTACACCTTC. It encodes CASRQRQGVGYGYTF.

J is TRBJ2-7 and V is TRBV7-9; D uncertain. V lost 8 bases and J 0 bases, leaving 8 bases between the germline ends. The CDR3 runs 12 residues. Germline loops: CDR1 SEHNR, CDR2 FQNEAQ (reference sequence). CDR3 region: CASAPPSYEQYF. The CDR3 coding sequence is TGTGCCAGCGCGCCCCCCTCCTACGAGCAGTACTTC.

The chain joins TRBV7-2 to TRBJ2-5, with D perhaps being TRBD1 or TRBD2 (5 bases each). With 3 bases removed from V and 1 base from J, the gap between germline ends came to 12 bases. The CDR3 consists of 15 residues. Per the germline V gene, CDR1 is SGHTA and CDR2 is FQGNSA. CDR3 coding DNA: TGTGCCAGCAGCTTCATCCCGGGACCCCAAGAGACCCAGTACTTC. This encodes CASSFIPGPQETQYF.

This clonotype was counted between two and nine times. This chain joins TRBV10-2 and TRBJ2-3; 7 nucleotides line up with TRBD1. After removal of 10 bases from V and 2 bases from J, the junction contained 15 bases not matched to a gene. CDR3 length: 16 residues. The germline gives CDR1 WSHSY, CDR2 SAAADI. CDR3 bases: TGCGCCACCTCCCATGGCGGCAGGGGGTTCACAGATACGCAGTATTTT. Protein sequence: CATSHGGRGFTDTQYF.

V and J are TRBV20-1 and TRBJ2-2, with D perhaps matching TRBD2 (6 bases). Trimming stripped 2 bases from V and 7 bases from J, with 14 bases between. Per the germline V gene, CDR1 is DFQATT and CDR2 is SNEGSKA (reference sequence). This CDR3 has 14 amino acids. This CDR3 is CSARPNPGDGELFF. CDR3 bases: TGCAGTGCTAGACCAAATCCGGGGGACGGGGAGCTGTTTTTT.

In this sample, this clonotype turned up many times. J is TRBJ2-1 and V is TRBV7-3; 7 bases are shared with TRBD1. J gave up 7 bases and V 5 bases, and 5 bases lay outside the gene matches. Per germline, CDR1 SGHTA and CDR2 FQGTGA. There are 13 residues in the CDR3. The DNA for the CDR3 is TGTGCCAGCAGCATTTCGGACAGGAATGAGCAGTTCTTC. Amino acids: CASSISDRNEQFF.

This clonotype showed up just a few times. This rearrangement joins TRBV4-1 to TRBJ2-5; D perhaps matches TRBD2 (5 bases). V shed 2 bases and J shed 5 bases, with 15 bases lying between them. The CDR3 consists of 15 residues. CDR1 MGHRA and CDR2 YSYEKL come from the germline V gene. This CDR3 is CASSQSPGRGETQYF. The CDR3 coding sequence is TGCGCCAGCAGCCAATCCCCGGGGAGAGGGGAGACCCAGTACTTC.